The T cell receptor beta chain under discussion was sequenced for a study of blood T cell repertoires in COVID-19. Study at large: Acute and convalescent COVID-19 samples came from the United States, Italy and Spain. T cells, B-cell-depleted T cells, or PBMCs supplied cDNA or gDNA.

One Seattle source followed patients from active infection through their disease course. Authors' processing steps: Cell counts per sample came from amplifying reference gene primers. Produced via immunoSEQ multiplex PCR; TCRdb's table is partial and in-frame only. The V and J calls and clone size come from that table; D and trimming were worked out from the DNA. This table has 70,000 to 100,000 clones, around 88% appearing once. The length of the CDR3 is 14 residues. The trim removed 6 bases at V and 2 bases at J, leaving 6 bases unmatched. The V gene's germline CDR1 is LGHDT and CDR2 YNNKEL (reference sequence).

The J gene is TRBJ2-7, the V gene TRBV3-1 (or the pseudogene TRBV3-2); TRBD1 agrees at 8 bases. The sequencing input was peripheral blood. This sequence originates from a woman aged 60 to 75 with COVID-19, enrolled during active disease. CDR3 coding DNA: TGTGCCAGCAGTCAGGGGGCAGGGGCCTACGAGCAGTACTTC. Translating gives CASSQGAGAYEQYF.